This T cell receptor beta chain came from a study of PD-1 blockade in classical Hodgkin lymphoma. V lost 2 bases, J lost 6 bases, and 8 bases lay in between. The CDR3 runs 13 residues. CDR1 LNHDA and CDR2 SQIVND come from the germline V gene (reference sequence). Time point of the sample: cycle 4 day 1 (C4D1), after 5 to 7 weeks of nivolumab. Autologous stem cell transplantation was followed by relapse in every patient, and brentuximab vedotin exposure varied. Best responses included complete response and partial response; otherwise, the best response was progressive disease. As to this clone: Antigen unknown.

General study points: Newly diagnosed patients and complete responders had comparable diversity at baseline. Exclusion applied to patients who initiated nivolumab less than 1 year following ASCT. Underlying causes for the observed repertoire differences were not defined, possibly disease activity or prior therapy.

This table comes from immunoSEQ multiplex PCR, and its TCRdb copy is limited to in-frame clones, with some not included. This table holds tens of thousands of clones, roughly 80% found once. Sequences were derived from peripheral blood mononuclear cells (PBMCs), sampled before the fourth cycle of nivolumab. The chain recombines TRBV19 with TRBJ2-1; no reliable D call. This TCR was recovered from a human donor with classical Hodgkin lymphoma. CDR3 region: CASSIYSSNEQFF. The DNA for the CDR3 is TGTGCCAGTAGTATATACTCAAGCAATGAGCAGTTCTTC.